This T cell receptor beta chain was captured in a study of blood T cell repertoires in COVID-19 (dated by TCRdb to 2018 to 2021). Concerning the study at large: The collaborator samples originated in the United States, Italy and Spain and spanned the acute and convalescent phases of COVID-19. The repertoires were released in a freely available public database meant as a resource for research on the immune response to SARS-CoV-2. The prospective study material was composed of cDNA or gDNA derived from T cells, B-cell-depleted T cells, or PBMCs. Samples came from the ongoing ImmuneRACE study (first 160 participants) plus 1,254 subjects from 6 global collaborators. Where HLA class I and class II types were available, the types were taken from metadata supplied by the sample provider, not from assay-based typing. Sample metadata almost always included a de-identified subject ID, COVID-19 status, age in years and sex. Deeply sampled blood TCRbeta repertoires from subjects exposed to, actively infected with, or recovered from COVID-19 were included in the dataset. Overall results and qualifications from the work: Clinical and demographic metadata were provided uncurated, with the amount varying by source and participant.

The immunoSEQ Assay, a bias-controlled multiplex PCR, was used to amplify TCRbeta CDR3 regions from genomic DNA. Turning to the authors' computational methods: The number of nucleated cells in each sample was estimated by amplification of reference gene primers within the assay. To quantify the absolute abundance of each unique TCRbeta CDR3 rearrangement, sequence reads were collapsed and filtered. Productive Simpson clonality was computed per sample as the square root of Simpson's diversity index over productive rearrangements. This immuneACCESS table, as held by TCRdb, lists in-frame sequences with V and J called but not all clones. Of the missing ones, under half trace to an unresolved V gene in checked studies; the others have no known cause. V and J calls plus clone size are reproduced from that table; the DNA served to infer D and trimming. The sample yields 250,000 to 300,000 clones; around 90% were counted once. The ten largest clones take up roughly 1.1% of the sample.

In this sample, this clone turned up once. The target of this receptor is not known. No base qualities exist here, and no much larger clone lies one base off it. From cysteine to phenylalanine, the CDR3 is 14 amino acids long. Only the CDR3 DNA stays, 42 bases, in frame from base 1. The germline V gene yields SGHRS for CDR1 and YFSETQ for CDR2. Trimming costs V 3 bases and J 3 bases, and their ends lie 12 bases apart. Participants in the prospective study were aged roughly 18 to 100 years, lived in approximately 26 United States geographic areas, and enrolled through a virtual design. In the prospective study, cohorts were assigned on the basis of participant-reported clinical history obtained from a screening survey and a study questionnaire. Recovered participants in ImmuneRACE Cohort 3 were defined as having two consecutive negative NP/OP PCR tests, clearance from a healthcare professional, or resolution of symptoms. In the prospective study, whole blood, serum and a nasopharyngeal or oropharyngeal swab were collected from each participant by mobile phlebotomists. Over an approximately 2-month period, participants in the prospective study had the option of providing additional blood draws and questionnaires. Prospective study blood samples were shipped either frozen or at room temperature before DNA extraction.

This TCR was sampled from a woman in her twenties or thirties who had recovered from COVID-19. What was sequenced was PBMCs or T cells enriched from blood (not recorded which). The chain was built from TRBV5-1 and TRBJ1-2; the D gene is perhaps TRBD1, from 5 matching bases. The CDR3 here reads CASSSFGGDYGYTF. The DNA is TGCGCCAGCAGCTCCTTTGGAGGGGACTATGGCTACACCTTC. When the CDR3 is completed using the reference TRBV5-1 and TRBJ1-2 genes on either side, the full variable domain is KAGVTQTPRYLIKTRGQQVTLSCSPISGHRSVSWYQQTPGQGLQFLFEYFSETQRNKGNFPGRFSGRQFSNSRSEMNVSTLELGDSALYLCASSSFGGDYGYTFGSGTRLTVV.